The clone carrying this T cell receptor (beta chain) was picked up a small number of times. Antigen: not known. These data belong to a study of cytomegalovirus exposure and HLA in healthy donors. This CDR3 is built from 12 residues. V was trimmed by 6 bases and J by 5 bases, leaving 8 bases between them. Germline V gives CDR1 SNHLY, CDR2 FYNNEI. General study points: Later analysis showed most CMV-associated TCR beta chains appearing HLA-restricted. The classifier reportedly diagnosed cytomegalovirus status with high sensitivity and specificity. At a 0.05 false discovery rate, a later analysis found 18,000 or so TCR beta sequences to be associated with HLA alleles.

Primers: 60 Vbeta forward and 13 Jbeta reverse. Only in-frame clones appear in the TCRdb table, and some are missing; sequencing was by immunoSEQ multiplex PCR. The sample shows 90,000 to 120,000 clones, 74% of them seen only once. The sample comprised PBMCs. This clonotype was obtained from a man in his fifties in good health and CMV-seropositive. The chain carries TRBV2 and TRBJ2-1; a weak D match, TRBD2 (5 bases). The CDR3 sequence is CASRLLDNEQFF. Here the CDR3 DNA reads TGTGCCAGCAGGTTACTAGACAATGAGCAGTTCTTC. Full variable domain (remainder filled in from reference TRBV2 and TRBJ2-1): EPEVTQTPSHQVTQMGQEVILRCVPISNHLYFYWYRQILGQKVEFLVSFYNNEISEKSEIFDDQFSVERPDGSNFTLKIRSTKLEDSAMYFCASRLLDNEQFFGPGTRLTVL.